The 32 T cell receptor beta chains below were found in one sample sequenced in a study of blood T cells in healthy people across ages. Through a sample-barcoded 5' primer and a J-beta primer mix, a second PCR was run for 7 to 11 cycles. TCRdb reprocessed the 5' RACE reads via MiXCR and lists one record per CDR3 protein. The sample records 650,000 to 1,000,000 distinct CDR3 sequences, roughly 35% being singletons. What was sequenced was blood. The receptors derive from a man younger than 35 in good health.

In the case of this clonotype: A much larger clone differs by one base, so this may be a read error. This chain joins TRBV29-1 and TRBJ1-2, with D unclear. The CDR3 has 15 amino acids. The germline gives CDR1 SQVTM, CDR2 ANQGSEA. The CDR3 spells CNVEISPEANYGYTF. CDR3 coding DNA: TGCAACGTTGAAATTAGCCCAGAGGCTAACTATGGCTACACCTTC.

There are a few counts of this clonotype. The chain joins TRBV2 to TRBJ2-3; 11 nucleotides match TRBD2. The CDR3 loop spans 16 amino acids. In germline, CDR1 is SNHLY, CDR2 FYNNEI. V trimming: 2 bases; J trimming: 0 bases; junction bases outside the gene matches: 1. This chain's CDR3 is CASSERTSGSTDTQYF. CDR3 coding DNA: TGTGCCAGCAGTGAACGGACTAGCGGGAGCACAGATACGCAGTATTTT.

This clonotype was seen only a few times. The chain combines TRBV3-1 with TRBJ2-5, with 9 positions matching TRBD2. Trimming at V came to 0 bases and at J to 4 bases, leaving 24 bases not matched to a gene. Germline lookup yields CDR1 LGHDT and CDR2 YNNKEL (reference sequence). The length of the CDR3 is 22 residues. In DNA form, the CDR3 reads TGTGCCAGCAGCCAAGATCCAGTCATTGGCGGGTTAGGGACTAGCCCTAGAGAGACCCAGTACTTC. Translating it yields CASSQDPVIGGLGTSPRETQYF.

CDR3 loop: CSALPMTSGGTDTQYF. In DNA, the CDR3 is TGCAGTGCTCTACCCATGACTAGCGGGGGCACAGATACGCAGTATTTT. The chain employs TRBV20-1 and TRBJ2-3; 11 bases map to TRBD2. CDR3 size: 16 residues. CDR1 is DFQATT and CDR2 is SNEGSKA in the germline V gene (reference sequence). V shed 5 bases and J 1 base; nucleotides not matched to a gene: 8.

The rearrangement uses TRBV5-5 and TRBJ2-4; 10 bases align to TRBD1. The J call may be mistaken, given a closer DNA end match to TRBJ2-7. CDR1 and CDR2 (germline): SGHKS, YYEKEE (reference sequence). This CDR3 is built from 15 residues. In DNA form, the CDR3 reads TGTGCCAGCAGCCCGGGACAGGGGCTTACCCTCGAGCAGTACTTC. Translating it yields CASSPGQGLTLEQYF.

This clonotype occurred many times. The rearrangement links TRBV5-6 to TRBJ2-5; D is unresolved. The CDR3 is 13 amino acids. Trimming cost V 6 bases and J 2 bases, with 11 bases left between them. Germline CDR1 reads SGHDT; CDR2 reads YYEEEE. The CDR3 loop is CASKVFTQETQYF. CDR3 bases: TGTGCCAGCAAGGTTTTCACACAAGAGACCCAGTACTTC.

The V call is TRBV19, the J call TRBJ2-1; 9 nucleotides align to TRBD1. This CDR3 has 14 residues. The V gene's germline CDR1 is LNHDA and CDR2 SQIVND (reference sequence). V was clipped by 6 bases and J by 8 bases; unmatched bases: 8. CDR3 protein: CASRIGQGIDEQFF. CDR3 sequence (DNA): TGTGCCAGTAGAATCGGACAGGGGATCGATGAGCAGTTCTTC.

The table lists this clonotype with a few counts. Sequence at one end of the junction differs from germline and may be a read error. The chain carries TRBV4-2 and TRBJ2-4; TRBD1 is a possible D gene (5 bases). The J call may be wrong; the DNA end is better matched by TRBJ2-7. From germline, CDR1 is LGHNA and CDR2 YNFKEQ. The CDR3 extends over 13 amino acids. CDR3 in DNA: TGTGCCAGCGGCCAACGCACAGGAGACGAGCAGTACTTC. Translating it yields CASGQRTGDEQYF.

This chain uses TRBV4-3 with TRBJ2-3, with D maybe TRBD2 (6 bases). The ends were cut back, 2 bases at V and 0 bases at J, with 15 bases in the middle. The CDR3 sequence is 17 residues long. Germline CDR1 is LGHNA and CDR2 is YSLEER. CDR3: CASSQRDSGLSTDTQYF. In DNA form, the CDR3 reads TGCGCCAGCAGCCAAAGGGACTCCGGGCTTAGCACAGATACGCAGTATTTT.

As DNA, the CDR3 is TGTGCCAGTGGCGAGGCAGGAACCTACAATGAGCAGTTCTTC. Amino acids: CASGEAGTYNEQFF. This chain connects TRBV19 to TRBJ2-1; D is undetermined. Looked up from germline, CDR1 is LNHDA and CDR2 is SQIVND (reference sequence). The ends were cut back, 8 bases at V and 2 bases at J, with 13 bases in the middle. This CDR3 contains 14 residues.

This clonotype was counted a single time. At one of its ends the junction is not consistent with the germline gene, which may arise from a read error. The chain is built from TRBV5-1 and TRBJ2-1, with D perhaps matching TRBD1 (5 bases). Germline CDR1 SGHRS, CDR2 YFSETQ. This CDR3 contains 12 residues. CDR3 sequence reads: CASSLGGNKQFF. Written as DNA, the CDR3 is TGCGCCAGCAGCTTGGGGGGCAATAAGCAGTTCTTC.

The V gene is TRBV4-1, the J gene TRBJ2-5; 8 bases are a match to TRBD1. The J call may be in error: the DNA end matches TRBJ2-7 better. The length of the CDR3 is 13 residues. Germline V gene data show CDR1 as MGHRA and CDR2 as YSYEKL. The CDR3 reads CASRVPGGDEQYF. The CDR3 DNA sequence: TGCGCCAGCAGGGTTCCAGGGGGCGACGAGCAGTACTTC.

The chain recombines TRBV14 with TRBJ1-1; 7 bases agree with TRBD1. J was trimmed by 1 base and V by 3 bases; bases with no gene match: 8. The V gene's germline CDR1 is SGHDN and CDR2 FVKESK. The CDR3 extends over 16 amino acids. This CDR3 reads CASSHGQRGPNTEAFF. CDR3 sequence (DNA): TGTGCCAGCAGCCACGGACAGAGGGGGCCGAACACTGAAGCTTTCTTT.

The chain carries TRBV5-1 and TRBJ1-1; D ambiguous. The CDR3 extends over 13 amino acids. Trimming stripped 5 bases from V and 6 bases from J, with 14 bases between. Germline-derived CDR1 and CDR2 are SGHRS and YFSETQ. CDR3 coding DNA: TGCGCCAGCAGAATTGACAAGGGATCTGAAGCTTTCTTT. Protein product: CASRIDKGSEAFF.

As DNA, the CDR3 is TGTGCCAGCAGTATACAGGGGCCGCGTCAGCCCCAGCATTTT. The encoded protein is CASSIQGPRQPQHF. V is TRBV12-3 or TRBV12-4 and J is TRBJ1-5; 7 bases map to TRBD1. CDR3 length: 14 amino acids. V lost 5 bases to trimming and J lost 6 bases; unmatched junction nucleotides: 7.

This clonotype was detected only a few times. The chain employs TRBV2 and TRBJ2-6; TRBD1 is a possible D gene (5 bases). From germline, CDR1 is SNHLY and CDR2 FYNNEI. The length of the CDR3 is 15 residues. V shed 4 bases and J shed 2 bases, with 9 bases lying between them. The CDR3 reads CASSAFRAGANVLTF. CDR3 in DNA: TGTGCCAGCAGTGCGTTCAGGGCTGGGGCCAACGTCCTGACTTTC.

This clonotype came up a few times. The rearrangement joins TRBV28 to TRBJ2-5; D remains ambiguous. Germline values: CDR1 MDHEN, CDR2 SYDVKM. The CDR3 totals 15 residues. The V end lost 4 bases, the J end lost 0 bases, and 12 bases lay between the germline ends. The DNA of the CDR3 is TGTGCCAGCAGTTCCCTTCGAACTCACCAAGAGACCCAGTACTTC. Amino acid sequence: CASSSLRTHQETQYF.

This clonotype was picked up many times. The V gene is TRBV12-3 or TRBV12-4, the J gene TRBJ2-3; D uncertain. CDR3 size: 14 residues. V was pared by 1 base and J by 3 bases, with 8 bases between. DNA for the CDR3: TGTGCCAGCAGTTTAGACCCATCTACAGATACGCAGTATTTT. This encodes CASSLDPSTDTQYF.

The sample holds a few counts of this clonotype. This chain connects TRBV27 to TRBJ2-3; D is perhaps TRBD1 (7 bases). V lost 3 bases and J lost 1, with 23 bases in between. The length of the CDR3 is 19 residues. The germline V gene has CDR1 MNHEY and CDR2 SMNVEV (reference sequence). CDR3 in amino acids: CASSFPSGAGGSGTDTQYF. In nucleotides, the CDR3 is TGTGCCAGCAGTTTCCCCTCTGGCGCAGGGGGGTCTGGCACAGATACGCAGTATTTT.

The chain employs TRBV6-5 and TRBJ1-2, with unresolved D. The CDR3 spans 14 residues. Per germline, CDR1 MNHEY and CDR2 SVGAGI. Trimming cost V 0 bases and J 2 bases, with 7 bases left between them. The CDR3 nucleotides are TGTGCCAGCAGTTACTCAGCTTCAAACTATGGCTACACCTTC. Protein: CASSYSASNYGYTF.

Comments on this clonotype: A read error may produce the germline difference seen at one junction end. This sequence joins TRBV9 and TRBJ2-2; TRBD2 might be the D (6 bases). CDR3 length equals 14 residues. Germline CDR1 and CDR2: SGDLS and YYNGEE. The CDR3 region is CASSVGGGTRELFF. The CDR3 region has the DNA TGTGCCAGCAGCGTCGGGGGAGGCACCAGGGAGCTGTTTTTT.

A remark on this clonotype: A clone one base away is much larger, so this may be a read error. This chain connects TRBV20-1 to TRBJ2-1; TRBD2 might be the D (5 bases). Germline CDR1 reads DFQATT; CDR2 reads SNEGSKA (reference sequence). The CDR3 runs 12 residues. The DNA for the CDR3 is TGCAGCGCCACTAGGGCGAGGAATGAGCAGTTCTTC. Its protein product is CSATRARNEQFF.

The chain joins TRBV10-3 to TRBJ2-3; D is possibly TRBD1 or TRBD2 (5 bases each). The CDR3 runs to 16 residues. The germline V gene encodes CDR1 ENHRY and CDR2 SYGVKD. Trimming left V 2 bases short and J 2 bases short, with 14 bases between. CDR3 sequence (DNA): TGTGCCATCAGTGAGAGTTACCCGGGGCTCACAGATACGCAGTATTTT. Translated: CAISESYPGLTDTQYF.

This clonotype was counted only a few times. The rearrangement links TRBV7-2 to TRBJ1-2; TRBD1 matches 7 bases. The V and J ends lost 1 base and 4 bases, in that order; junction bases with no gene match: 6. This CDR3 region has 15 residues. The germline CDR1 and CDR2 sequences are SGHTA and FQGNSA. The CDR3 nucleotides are TGTGCCAGCAGCTTAGGGACAGGCGAGGGCTATGGCTACACCTTC. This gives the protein CASSLGTGEGYGYTF.

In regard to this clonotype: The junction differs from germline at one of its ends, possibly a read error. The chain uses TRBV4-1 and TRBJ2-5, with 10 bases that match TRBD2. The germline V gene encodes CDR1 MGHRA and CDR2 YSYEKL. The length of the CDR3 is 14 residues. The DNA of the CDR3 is TGCACCAGCAGCCAAGAACTAGCGGGGCGTTTGCAGTACTTC. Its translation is CTSSQELAGRLQYF.

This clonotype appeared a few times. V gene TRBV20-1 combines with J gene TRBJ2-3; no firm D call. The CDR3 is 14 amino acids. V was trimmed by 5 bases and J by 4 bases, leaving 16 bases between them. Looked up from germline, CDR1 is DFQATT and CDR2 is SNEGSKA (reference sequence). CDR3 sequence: CSAVGPTPPDTQYF. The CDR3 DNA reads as TGCAGTGCTGTGGGCCCCACCCCCCCAGATACGCAGTATTTT.

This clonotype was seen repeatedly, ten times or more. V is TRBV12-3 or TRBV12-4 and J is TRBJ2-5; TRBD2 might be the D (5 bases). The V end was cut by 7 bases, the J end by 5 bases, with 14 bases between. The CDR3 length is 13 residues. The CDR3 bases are TGTGCCAGCATCTCCCCTTGGGAGGAGACCCAGTACTTC. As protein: CASISPWEETQYF.

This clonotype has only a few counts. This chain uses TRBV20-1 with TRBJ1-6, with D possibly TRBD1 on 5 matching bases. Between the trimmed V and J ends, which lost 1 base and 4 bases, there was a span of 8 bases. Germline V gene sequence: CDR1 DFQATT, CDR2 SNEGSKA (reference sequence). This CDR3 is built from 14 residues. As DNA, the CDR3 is TGCAGTGCTAGAGGGCCAGGGTATAATTCACCCCTCCACTTT. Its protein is CSARGPGYNSPLHF.

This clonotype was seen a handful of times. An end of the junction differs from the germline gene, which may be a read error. The CDR3 sequence is CASSVAGGAGYTF. The DNA of the CDR3 is TGTGCCAGCAGCGTAGCTGGGGGAGCGGGCTACACCTTC. The chain carries TRBV7-9 and TRBJ1-2; tentatively, D is TRBD1 (5 bases). Germline V CDR1 and CDR2: SEHNR, FQNEAQ (reference sequence). There are 13 residues in the CDR3. The whole variable domain, remainder taken from reference TRBV7-9 and TRBJ1-2, is DTGVSQNPRHKITKRGQNVTFRCDPISEHNRLYWYRQTLGQGPEFLTYFQNEAQLEKSRLLSDRFSAERPKGSFSTLEIQRTEQGDSAMYLCASSVAGGAGYTFGSGTRLTVV.

The CDR3 DNA follows: TGTGCCAGCAGTGTCGAGGGGCTCGATTCACCCCTCCACTTT. As protein: CASSVEGLDSPLHF. V and J are TRBV2 and TRBJ1-6; a possible D gene is TRBD1 (5 bases). Trimming stripped 4 bases from V and 8 bases from J, with 12 bases between. Germline loops: CDR1 SNHLY, CDR2 FYNNEI. CDR3 length: 14 amino acids.

Here the CDR3 DNA reads TGTGCCAGTATTAACCCTGGCGGCACTGAAGCTTTCTTT. The encoded protein is CASINPGGTEAFF. The genes are TRBV19 and TRBJ1-1; D is unclear. CDR1 is LNHDA, CDR2 SQIVND, per germline (reference sequence). V lost 7 bases and J lost 4, with 13 bases in between. The CDR3 contains 13 residues.

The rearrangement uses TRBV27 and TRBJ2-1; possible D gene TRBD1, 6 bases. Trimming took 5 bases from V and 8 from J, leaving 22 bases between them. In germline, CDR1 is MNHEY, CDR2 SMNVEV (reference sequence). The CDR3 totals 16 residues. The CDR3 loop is CASSLNRVGYTDEQFF. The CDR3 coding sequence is TGTGCCAGCAGTCTAAACAGGGTGGGGTATACGGATGAGCAGTTCTTC.